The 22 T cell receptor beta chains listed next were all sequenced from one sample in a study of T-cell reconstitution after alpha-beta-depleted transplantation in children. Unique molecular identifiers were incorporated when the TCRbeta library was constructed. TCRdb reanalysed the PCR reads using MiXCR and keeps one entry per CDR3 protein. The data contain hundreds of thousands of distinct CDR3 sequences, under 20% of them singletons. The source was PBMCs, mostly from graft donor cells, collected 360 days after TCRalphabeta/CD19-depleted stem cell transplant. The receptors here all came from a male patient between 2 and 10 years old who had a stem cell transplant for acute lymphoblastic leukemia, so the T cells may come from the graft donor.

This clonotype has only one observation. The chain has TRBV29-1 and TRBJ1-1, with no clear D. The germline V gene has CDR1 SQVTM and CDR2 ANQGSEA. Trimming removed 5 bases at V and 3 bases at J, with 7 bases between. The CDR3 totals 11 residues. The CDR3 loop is CSVSLDTEAFF. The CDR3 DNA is TGCAGCGTTTCACTGGACACTGAAGCTTTCTTT. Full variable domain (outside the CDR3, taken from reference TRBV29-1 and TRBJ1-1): SAVISQKPSRDICQRGTSLTIQCQVDSQVTMMFWYRQQPGQSLTLIATANQGSEATYESGFVIDKFPISRPNLTFSTLTVSNMSPEDSSIYLCSVSLDTEAFFGQGTRLTVV.

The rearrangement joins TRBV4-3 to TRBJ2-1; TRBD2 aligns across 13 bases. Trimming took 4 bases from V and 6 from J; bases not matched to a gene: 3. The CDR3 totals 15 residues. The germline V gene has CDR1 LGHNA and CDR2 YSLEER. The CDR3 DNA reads TGCGCCAGCAGCCTCGGGACTAGCGGGACCAATGAGCAGTTCTTC. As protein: CASSLGTSGTNEQFF.

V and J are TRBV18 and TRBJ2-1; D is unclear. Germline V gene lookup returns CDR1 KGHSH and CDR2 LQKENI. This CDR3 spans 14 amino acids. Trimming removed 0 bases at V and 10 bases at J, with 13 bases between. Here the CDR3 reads CASSPPAPGGEQFF. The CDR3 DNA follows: TGTGCCAGCTCACCACCCGCTCCAGGTGGGGAGCAGTTCTTC. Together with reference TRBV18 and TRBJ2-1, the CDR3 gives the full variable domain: NAGVMQNPRHLVRRRGQEARLRCSPMKGHSHVYWYRQLPEEGLKFMVYLQKENIIDESGMPKERFSAEFPKEGPSILRIQQVVRGDSAAYFCASSPPAPGGEQFFGPGTRLTVL.

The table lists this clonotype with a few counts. Written as DNA, the CDR3 is TGCAGTGCTAAGGGGCTGGGGGAGACCCAGTACTTC. Its translation: CSAKGLGETQYF. V usage is TRBV20-1 and J usage is TRBJ2-5; D may be TRBD1 (5 bases). Germline CDR1 is DFQATT and CDR2 is SNEGSKA (reference sequence). The CDR3 has 12 amino acids. The V gene lost 4 bases and the J gene lost 5 bases, with 11 bases spanning the gap.

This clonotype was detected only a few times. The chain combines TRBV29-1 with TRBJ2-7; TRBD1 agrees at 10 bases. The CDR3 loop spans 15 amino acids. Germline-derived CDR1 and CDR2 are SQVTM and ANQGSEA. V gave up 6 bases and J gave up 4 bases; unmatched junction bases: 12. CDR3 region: CSVVRAGTGAYEQYF. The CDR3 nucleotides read TGCAGCGTCGTACGTGCCGGGACAGGGGCGTACGAGCAGTACTTC.

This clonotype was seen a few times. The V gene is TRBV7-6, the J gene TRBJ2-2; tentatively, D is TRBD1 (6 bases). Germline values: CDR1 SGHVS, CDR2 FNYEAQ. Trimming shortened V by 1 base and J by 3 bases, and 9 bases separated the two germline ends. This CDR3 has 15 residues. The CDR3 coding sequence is TGTGCCAGCAGCTTAGATACAGGGCACACCGGGGAGCTGTTTTTT. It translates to CASSLDTGHTGELFF.

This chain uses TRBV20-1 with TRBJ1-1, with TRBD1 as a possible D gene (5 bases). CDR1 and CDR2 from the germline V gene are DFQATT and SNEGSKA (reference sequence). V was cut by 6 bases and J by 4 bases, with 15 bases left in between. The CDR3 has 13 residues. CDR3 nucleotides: TGCAGTGCCGTTCCAGGGAGGCTCACTGAAGCTTTCTTT. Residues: CSAVPGRLTEAFF.

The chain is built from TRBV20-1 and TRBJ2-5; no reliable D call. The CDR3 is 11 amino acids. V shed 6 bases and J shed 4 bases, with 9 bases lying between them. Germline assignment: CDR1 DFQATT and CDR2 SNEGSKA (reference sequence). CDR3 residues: CSAGFGETQYF. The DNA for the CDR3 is TGCAGTGCGGGTTTCGGAGAGACCCAGTACTTC.

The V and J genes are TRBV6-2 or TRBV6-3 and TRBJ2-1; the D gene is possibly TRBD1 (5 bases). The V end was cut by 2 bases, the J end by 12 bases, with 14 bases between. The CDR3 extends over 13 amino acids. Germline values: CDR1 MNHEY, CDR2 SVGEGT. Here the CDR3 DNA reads TGTGCCAGCAGTTACCCGGCTCACCAGGGGCAGTTCTTC. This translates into CASSYPAHQGQFF.

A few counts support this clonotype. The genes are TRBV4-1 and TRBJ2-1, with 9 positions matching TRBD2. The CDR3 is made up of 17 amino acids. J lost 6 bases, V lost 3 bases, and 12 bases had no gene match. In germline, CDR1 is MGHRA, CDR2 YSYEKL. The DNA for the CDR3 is TGCGCCAGCAGCCAGGGAAGTATAGCGGGAGCCCTCAATGAGCAGTTCTTC. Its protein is CASSQGSIAGALNEQFF.

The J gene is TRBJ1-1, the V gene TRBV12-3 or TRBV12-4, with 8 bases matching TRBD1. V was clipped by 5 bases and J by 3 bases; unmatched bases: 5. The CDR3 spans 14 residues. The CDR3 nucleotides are TGTGCCAGCAGTCAACAGGGGGGAGACACTGAAGCTTTCTTT. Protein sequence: CASSQQGGDTEAFF.

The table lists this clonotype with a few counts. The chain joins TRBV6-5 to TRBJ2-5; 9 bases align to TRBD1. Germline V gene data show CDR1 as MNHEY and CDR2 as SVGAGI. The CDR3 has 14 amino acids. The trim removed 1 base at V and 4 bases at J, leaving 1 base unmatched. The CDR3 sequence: CASSYLTGGETQYF. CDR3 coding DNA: TGTGCCAGCAGTTACTTGACAGGGGGAGAGACCCAGTACTTC.

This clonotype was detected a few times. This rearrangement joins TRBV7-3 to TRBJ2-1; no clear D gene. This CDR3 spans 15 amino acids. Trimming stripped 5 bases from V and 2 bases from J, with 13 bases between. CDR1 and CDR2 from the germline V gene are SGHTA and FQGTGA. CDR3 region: CASSDRFAPYNEQFF. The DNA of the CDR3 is TGTGCCAGCAGCGACCGCTTTGCTCCCTACAATGAGCAGTTCTTC.

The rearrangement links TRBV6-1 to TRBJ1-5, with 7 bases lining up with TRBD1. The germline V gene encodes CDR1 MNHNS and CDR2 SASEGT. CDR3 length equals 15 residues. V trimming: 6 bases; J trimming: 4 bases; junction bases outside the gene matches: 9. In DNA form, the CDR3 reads TGTGCCAGCAGCCGCACCAAACAGGGGAATCAGCCCCAGCATTTT. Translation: CASSRTKQGNQPQHF.

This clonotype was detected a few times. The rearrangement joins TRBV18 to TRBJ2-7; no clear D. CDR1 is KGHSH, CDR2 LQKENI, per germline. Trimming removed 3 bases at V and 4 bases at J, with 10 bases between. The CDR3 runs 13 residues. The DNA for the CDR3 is TGTGCCAGCTCACCGGGCAATGAGTACGAGCAGTACTTC. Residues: CASSPGNEYEQYF.

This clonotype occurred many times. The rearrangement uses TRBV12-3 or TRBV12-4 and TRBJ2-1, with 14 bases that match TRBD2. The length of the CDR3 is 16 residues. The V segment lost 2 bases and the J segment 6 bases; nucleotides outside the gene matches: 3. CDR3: CASSLYGTSGSNEQFF. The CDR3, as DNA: TGTGCCAGCAGTTTATATGGGACTAGCGGGAGCAATGAGCAGTTCTTC.

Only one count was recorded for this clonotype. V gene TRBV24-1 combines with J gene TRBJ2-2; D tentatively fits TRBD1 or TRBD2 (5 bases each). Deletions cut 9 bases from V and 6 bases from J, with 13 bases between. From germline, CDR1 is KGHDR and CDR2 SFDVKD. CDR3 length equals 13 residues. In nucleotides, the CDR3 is TGTGCCACCGGGACCCTCCTGCCCGGGGAGCTGTTTTTT. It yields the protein CATGTLLPGELFF.

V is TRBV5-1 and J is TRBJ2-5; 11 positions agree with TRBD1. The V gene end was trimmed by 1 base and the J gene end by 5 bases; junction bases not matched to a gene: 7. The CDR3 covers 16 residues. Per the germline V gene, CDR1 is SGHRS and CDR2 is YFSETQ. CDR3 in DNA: TGCGCCAGCAGCTTGTTAATCCGGGACAGGGGGGAGACCCAGTACTTC. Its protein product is CASSLLIRDRGETQYF.

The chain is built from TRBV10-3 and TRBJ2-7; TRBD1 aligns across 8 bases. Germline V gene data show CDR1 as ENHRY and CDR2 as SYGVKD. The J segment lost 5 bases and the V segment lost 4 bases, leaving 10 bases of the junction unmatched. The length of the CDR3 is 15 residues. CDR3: CAISARQGAADEQYF. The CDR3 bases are TGTGCCATCAGTGCGCGGCAGGGGGCGGCGGACGAGCAGTACTTC.

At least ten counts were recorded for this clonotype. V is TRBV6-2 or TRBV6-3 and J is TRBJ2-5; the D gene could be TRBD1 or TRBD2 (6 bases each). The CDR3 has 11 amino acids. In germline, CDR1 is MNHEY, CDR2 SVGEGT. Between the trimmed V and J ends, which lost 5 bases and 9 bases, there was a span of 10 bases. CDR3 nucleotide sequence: TGTGCCAGCAGTCCCCGGGGGCCCCAGTACTTC. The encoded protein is CASSPRGPQYF.

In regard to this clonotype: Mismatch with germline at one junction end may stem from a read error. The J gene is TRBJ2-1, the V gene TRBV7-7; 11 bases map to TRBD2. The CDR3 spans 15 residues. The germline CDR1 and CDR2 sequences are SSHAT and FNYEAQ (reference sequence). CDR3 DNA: TGTGCTAGCAGTTCGGGACTAGCGGAGAACAATGAGCAGTTCTTC. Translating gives CASSSGLAENNEQFF.

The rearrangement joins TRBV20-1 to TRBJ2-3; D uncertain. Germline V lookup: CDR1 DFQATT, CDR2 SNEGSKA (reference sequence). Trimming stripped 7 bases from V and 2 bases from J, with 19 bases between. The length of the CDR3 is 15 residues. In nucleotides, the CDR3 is TGCAGTGGAGGTTTCACGGATTACTTCACAGATACGCAGTATTTT. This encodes CSGGFTDYFTDTQYF.